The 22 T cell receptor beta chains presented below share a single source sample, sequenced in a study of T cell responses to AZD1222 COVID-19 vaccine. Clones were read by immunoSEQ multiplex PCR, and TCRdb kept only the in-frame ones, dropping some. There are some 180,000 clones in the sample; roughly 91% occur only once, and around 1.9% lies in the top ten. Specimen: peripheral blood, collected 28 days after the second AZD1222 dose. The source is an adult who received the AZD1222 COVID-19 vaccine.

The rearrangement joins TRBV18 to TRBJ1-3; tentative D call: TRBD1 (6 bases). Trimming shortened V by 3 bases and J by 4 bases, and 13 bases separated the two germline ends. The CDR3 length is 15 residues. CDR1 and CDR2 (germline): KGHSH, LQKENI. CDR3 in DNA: TGTGCCAGCTCACCCCTAAGGACAGACGGAAACACCATATATTTT. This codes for CASSPLRTDGNTIYF.

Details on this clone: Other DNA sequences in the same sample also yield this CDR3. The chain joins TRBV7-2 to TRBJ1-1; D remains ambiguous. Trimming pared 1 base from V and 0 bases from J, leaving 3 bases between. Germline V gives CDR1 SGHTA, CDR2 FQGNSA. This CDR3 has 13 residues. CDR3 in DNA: TGTGCCAGCAGCTTAGGTATGAACACTGAAGCTTTCTTT. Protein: CASSLGMNTEAFF.

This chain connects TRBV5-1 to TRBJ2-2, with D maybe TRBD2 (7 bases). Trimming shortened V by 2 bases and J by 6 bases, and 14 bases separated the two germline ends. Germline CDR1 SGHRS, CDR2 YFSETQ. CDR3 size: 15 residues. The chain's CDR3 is CASSFRGASAGELFF. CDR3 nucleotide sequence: TGCGCCAGCAGCTTCCGGGGGGCCAGCGCCGGGGAGCTGTTTTTT.

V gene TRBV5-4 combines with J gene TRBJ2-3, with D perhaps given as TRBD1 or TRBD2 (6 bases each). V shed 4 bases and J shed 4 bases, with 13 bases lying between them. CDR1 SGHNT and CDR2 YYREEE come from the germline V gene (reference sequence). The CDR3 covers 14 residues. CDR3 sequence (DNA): TGTGCCAGCAGCCGGGGTGGGGGGCCAGATACGCAGTATTTT. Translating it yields CASSRGGGPDTQYF.

This CDR3 is CATSRDLGGHNEQFF. The CDR3 coding sequence is TGTGCCACCAGCAGAGATCTGGGGGGCCACAATGAGCAGTTCTTC. The gene calls are TRBV15 and TRBJ2-1, with D perhaps TRBD1 or TRBD2 (6 bases each). Germline loops: CDR1 LNHNV, CDR2 YYDKDF (reference sequence). Trimming took 0 bases from V and 5 from J, leaving 11 bases between them. This CDR3 has 15 residues.

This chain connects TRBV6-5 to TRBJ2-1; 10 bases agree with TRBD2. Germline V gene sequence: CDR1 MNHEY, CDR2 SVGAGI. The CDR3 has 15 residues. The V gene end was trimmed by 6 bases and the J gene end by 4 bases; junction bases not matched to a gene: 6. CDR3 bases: TGTGCCAGCAGGATCGGGACTAGCGAATACAATGAGCAGTTCTTC. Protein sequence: CASRIGTSEYNEQFF.

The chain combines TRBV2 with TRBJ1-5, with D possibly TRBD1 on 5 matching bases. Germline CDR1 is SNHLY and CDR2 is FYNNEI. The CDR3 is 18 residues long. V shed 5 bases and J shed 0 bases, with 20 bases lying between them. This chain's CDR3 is CASSYPRDDWDSNQPQHF. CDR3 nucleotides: TGTGCCAGCAGTTATCCTAGGGACGATTGGGATAGCAATCAGCCCCAGCATTTT.

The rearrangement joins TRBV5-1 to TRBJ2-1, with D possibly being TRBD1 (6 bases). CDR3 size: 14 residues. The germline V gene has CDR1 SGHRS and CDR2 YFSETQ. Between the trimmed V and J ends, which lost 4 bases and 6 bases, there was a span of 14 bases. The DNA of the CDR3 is TGCGCCAGCAGCGAACAGGGCTTATTCAATGAGCAGTTCTTC. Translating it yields CASSEQGLFNEQFF.

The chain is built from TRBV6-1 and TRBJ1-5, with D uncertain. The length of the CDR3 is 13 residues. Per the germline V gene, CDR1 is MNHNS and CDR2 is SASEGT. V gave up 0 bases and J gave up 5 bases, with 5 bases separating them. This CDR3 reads CASSEAGYQPQHF. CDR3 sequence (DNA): TGTGCCAGCAGTGAAGCGGGTTATCAGCCCCAGCATTTT.

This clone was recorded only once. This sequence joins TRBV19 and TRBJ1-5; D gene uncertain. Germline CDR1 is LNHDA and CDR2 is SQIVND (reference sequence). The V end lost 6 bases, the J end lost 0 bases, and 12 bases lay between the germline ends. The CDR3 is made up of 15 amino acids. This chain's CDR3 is CASRERVNSNQPQHF. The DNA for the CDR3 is TGTGCCAGTAGAGAGAGGGTAAATAGCAATCAGCCCCAGCATTTT.

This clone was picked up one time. The CDR3 DNA sequence: TGTGCCAGCAGCTTAGATGCCAGGGATTTGAATTCACCCCTCCACTTT. Its translation: CASSLDARDLNSPLHF. The chain joins TRBV7-2 to TRBJ1-6, with a possible D match to TRBD1 (5 bases). CDR1 and CDR2 from the germline V gene are SGHTA and FQGNSA. The CDR3 totals 16 residues. V was pared by 1 base and J by 7 bases, with 14 bases between.

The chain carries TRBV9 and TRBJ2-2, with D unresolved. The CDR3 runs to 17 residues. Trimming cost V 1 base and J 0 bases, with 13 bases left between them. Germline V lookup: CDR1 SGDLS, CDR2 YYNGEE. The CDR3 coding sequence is TGTGCCAGCAGCGTAAGTGGTCGGAATTCGAACACCGGGGAGCTGTTTTTT. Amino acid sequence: CASSVSGRNSNTGELFF.

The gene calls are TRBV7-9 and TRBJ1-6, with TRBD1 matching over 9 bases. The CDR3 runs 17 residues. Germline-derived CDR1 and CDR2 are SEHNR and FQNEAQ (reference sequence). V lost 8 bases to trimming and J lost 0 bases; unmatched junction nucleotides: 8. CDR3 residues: CASAPDRGSSYNSPLHF. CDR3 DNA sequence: TGTGCCAGCGCCCCGGACAGGGGAAGCTCCTATAATTCACCCCTCCACTTT.

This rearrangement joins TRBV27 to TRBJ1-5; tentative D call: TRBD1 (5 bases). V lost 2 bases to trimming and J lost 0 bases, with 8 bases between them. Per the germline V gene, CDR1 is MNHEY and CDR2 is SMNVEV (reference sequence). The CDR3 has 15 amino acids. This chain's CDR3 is CASSLEGASNQPQHF. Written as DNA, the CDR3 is TGTGCCAGCAGTTTAGAAGGGGCTAGCAATCAGCCCCAGCATTTT.

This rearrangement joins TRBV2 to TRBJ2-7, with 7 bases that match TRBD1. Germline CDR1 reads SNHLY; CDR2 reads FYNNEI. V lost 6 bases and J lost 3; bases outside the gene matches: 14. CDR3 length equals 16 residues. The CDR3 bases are TGTGCCAGCAGGGTTGAGACAGGGTTAAAATACTACGAGCAGTACTTC. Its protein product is CASRVETGLKYYEQYF. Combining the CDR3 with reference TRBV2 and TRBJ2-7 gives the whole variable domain EPEVTQTPSHQVTQMGQEVILRCVPISNHLYFYWYRQILGQKVEFLVSFYNNEISEKSEIFDDQFSVERPDGSNFTLKIRSTKLEDSAMYFCASRVETGLKYYEQYFGPGTRLTVT.

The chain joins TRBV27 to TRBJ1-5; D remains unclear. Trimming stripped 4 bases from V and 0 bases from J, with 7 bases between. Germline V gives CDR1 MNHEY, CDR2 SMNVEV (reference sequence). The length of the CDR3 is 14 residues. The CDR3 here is CASSYMYSNQPQHF. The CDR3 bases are TGTGCCAGCAGTTACATGTATAGCAATCAGCCCCAGCATTTT.

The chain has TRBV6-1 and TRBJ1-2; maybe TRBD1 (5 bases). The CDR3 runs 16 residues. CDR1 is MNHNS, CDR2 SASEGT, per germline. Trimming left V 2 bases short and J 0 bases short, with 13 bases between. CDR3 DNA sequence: TGTGCCAGCAGTGAAAGGTACAGGACACCTAACTATGGCTACACCTTC. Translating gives CASSERYRTPNYGYTF.

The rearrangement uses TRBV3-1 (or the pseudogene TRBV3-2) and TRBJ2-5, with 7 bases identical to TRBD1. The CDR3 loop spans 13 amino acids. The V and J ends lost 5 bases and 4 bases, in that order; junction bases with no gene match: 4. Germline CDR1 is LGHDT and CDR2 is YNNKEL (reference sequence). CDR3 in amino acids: CASSFQGVETQYF. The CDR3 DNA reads TGTGCCAGCAGCTTTCAGGGGGTAGAGACCCAGTACTTC.

CDR3 DNA sequence: TGTGCCAGCAGTTTACGCCGTCCGAGACTCGGAAACACCATATATTTT. Protein: CASSLRRPRLGNTIYF. This rearrangement joins TRBV6-2 or TRBV6-3 to TRBJ1-3, with D hard to call. V was shortened by 4 bases and J by 4 bases, with 17 bases between the two germline ends. The CDR3 totals 16 residues. Germline V CDR1 and CDR2: MNHEY, SVGEGT.

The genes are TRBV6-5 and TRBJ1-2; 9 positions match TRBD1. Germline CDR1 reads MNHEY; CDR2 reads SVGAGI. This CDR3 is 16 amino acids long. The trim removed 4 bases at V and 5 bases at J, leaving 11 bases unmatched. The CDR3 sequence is CASSLGQGIPLYGYTF. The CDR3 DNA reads TGTGCCAGCAGTTTGGGACAGGGAATCCCCCTATATGGCTACACCTTC.

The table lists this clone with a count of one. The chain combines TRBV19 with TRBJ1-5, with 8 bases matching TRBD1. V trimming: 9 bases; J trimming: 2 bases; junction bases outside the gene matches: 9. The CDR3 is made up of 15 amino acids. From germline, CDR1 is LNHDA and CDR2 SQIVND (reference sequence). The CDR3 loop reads CASRTGGVGNQPQHF. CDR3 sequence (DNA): TGTGCCAGCCGAACAGGGGGGGTGGGCAATCAGCCCCAGCATTTT.

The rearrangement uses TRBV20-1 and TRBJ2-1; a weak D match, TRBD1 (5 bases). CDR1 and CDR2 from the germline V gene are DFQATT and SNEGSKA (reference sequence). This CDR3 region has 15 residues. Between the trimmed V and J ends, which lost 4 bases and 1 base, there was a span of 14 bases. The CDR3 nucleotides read TGCAGTGCTAATGACCAGGGTGGTTCCTACAATGAGCAGTTCTTC. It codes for CSANDQGGSYNEQFF.